The sequence of this T cell receptor beta chain was determined in a study of T-cell reconstitution after alpha-beta-depleted transplantation in children. Concerning this clonotype: Antigen: not known.

This sample's TCRbeta library carried unique molecular identifier barcodes. TCRdb reprocessed the PCR reads via MiXCR and lists one record per CDR3 protein. Altogether about 980,000 distinct CDR3 sequences are present, less than 30% being singletons, with the ten largest covering 28%. CDR1 is KGHSH, CDR2 LQKENI, per germline. V lost 6 bases and J 9 bases, leaving 15 bases between the germline ends. This CDR3 has 13 residues. Notes on the study in general: T-cell numbers and diversity one year post-transplant derived largely from freshly generated T cells. It was reported that alpha-beta T cells came from several hundred expanded graft clones (about two months after transplant).

The receptor was derived from a boy under two years old who had a stem cell transplant for SCID, so the T cells may come from the graft donor. The chain is built from TRBV18 and TRBJ2-1; D is undetermined. The material was PBMCs, mostly from graft donor cells, obtained 360 days after TCRalphabeta/CD19-depleted stem cell transplant. CDR3 DNA sequence: TGTGCCAGCTCTCCCTCAAGGTCCAGTGAGCAGTTCTTC. Protein: CASSPSRSSEQFF.